What follows are 26 T cell receptor beta chains derived from one specimen sequenced in a study of blood T cell repertoires in COVID-19. Profiled with immunoSEQ multiplex PCR; TCRdb holds only in-frame clones, not every one. The sample carries 60,000 to 80,000 clones, 70% to 90% recorded once. Sequencing was done on a sample of peripheral blood. The receptors derive from a man over 45 with acute or convalescent COVID-19.

The chain employs TRBV19 and TRBJ1-4, with D unclear. The ends were cut back, 5 bases at V and 10 bases at J, with 17 bases in the middle. Germline V gives CDR1 LNHDA, CDR2 SQIVND (reference sequence). CDR3 length: 14 residues. CDR3 bases: TGTGCCAGTAGTGTGAGGGATTCTGACGGAAAACTGTTTTTT. As protein: CASSVRDSDGKLFF.

The chain employs TRBV3-1 (or the pseudogene TRBV3-2) and TRBJ1-3; D remains ambiguous. The CDR3 totals 16 residues. Deletions cut 1 base from V and 2 bases from J, with 12 bases between. Germline V gene data show CDR1 as LGHDT and CDR2 as YNNKEL (reference sequence). The CDR3 loop reads CASSQGLTETGNTIYF. CDR3 bases: TGTGCCAGCAGCCAAGGCCTCACAGAAACTGGAAACACCATATATTTT.

The J gene is TRBJ2-4, the V gene TRBV5-8, with 11 bases aligning to TRBD2. CDR1 and CDR2 (germline): SGHTS, YDEGEE. The CDR3 has 15 amino acids. The ends lost 0 bases at V and 8 bases at J; junction bases unmatched: 4. CDR3 region: CASSLVSGGAHIQYF. For the CDR3, the DNA is TGTGCCAGCAGCTTGGTTAGCGGGGGGGCCCACATTCAGTACTTC.

This chain uses TRBV11-1 with TRBJ2-7; D is perhaps TRBD1 (5 bases). Trimming took 1 base from V and 7 from J, leaving 11 bases between them. Germline-derived CDR1 and CDR2 are SGHAT and FQDESV (reference sequence). CDR3 length: 13 amino acids. This CDR3 is CASSLDQGGEQYF. For the CDR3, the DNA is TGTGCCAGCAGCTTAGACCAGGGTGGGGAGCAGTACTTC.

V usage is TRBV5-5 and J usage is TRBJ1-1, with 11 bases lining up with TRBD1. The J segment lost 3 bases and the V segment lost 3 bases, leaving 4 bases of the junction unmatched. The CDR3 spans 15 residues. Germline CDR1 SGHKS, CDR2 YYEKEE (reference sequence). CDR3 coding DNA: TGTGCCAGCAGCTGGGGGACAGGGGGTGACACTGAAGCTTTCTTT. As protein: CASSWGTGGDTEAFF.

This chain uses TRBV18 with TRBJ1-1, with TRBD1 as a possible D gene (6 bases). This CDR3 is 16 amino acids long. Germline V gene data show CDR1 as KGHSH and CDR2 as LQKENI. The V end lost 1 base, the J end lost 4 bases, and 16 bases lay between the germline ends. CDR3 protein: CASSPLTGLGGTEAFF. CDR3 DNA: TGTGCCAGCTCACCACTTACAGGGCTCGGAGGCACTGAAGCTTTCTTT.

This clone was seen more than once but under ten times. The DNA for the CDR3 is TGTGCCAGCAGCGGCACAGGGTCATACGAGCAGTACGTC. Translation gives CASSGTGSYEQYV. The chain uses TRBV5-6 and TRBJ2-7, with D tentatively TRBD1 (6 bases). Trimming stripped 4 bases from V and 4 bases from J, with 12 bases between. There are 13 residues in the CDR3. Per the germline V gene, CDR1 is SGHDT and CDR2 is YYEEEE.

This chain uses TRBV5-4 with TRBJ2-1; 9 bases fit TRBD2. The CDR3 extends over 15 amino acids. The germline gives CDR1 SGHNT, CDR2 YYREEE (reference sequence). V was clipped by 4 bases and J by 2 bases; unmatched bases: 4. CDR3 sequence: CASSPRGGAYNEQFF. Written as DNA, the CDR3 is TGTGCCAGCAGCCCACGCGGGGGGGCCTACAATGAGCAGTTCTTC.

This clone was counted once. V is TRBV7-9 and J is TRBJ2-7, with TRBD2 matching over 9 bases. V dropped 1 base and J dropped 4; count of bases not matched to a gene: 14. Germline CDR1 SEHNR, CDR2 FQNEAQ (reference sequence). This CDR3 spans 18 amino acids. For the CDR3, the DNA is TGTGCCAGCAGCTTAGAAATTAGCGGGGGCCTACTCGGGTACGAGCAGTACTTC. This codes for CASSLEISGGLLGYEQYF.

The chain carries TRBV2 and TRBJ2-1; possibly TRBD2 for D (6 bases). Between the trimmed V and J ends, which lost 5 bases and 2 bases, there was a span of 16 bases. The CDR3 contains 16 residues. Germline assignment: CDR1 SNHLY and CDR2 FYNNEI. The CDR3 DNA reads as TGTGCCAGCAGTAAACTAGCCCGGCGGCCCTACAATGAGCAGTTCTTC. This sequence encodes CASSKLARRPYNEQFF.

V and J are TRBV19 and TRBJ1-1; D call uncertain. V was clipped by 3 bases and J by 1 base, with 6 bases between them. CDR1 and CDR2 from the germline V gene are LNHDA and SQIVND (reference sequence). The CDR3 extends over 13 amino acids. CDR3 sequence: CASSMQWNTEAFF. The CDR3 nucleotides are TGTGCCAGTAGTATGCAGTGGAACACTGAAGCTTTCTTT.

The V call is TRBV5-4, the J call TRBJ2-1; 9 bases are a match to TRBD1. Germline trimming cut 3 bases from V and 8 bases from J; bases unmatched to any gene: 0. The CDR3 is made up of 12 amino acids. CDR1 and CDR2 (germline): SGHNT, YYREEE (reference sequence). CDR3 nucleotide sequence: TGTGCCAGCAGCTGGGACAGGGATGAGCAGTTCTTC. Translation gives CASSWDRDEQFF.

The chain uses TRBV5-4 and TRBJ2-1; TRBD2 aligns across 10 bases. J gave up 10 bases and V 3 bases, and 1 base lay outside the gene matches. The germline V gene has CDR1 SGHNT and CDR2 YYREEE (reference sequence). The CDR3 is 12 residues long. The CDR3 DNA sequence: TGTGCCAGCAGCTCGACTAGCGGGGAGCAGTTCTTC. Its translation is CASSSTSGEQFF. Drawing the rest from reference TRBV5-4 and TRBJ2-1, the complete variable domain is ETGVTQSPTHLIKTRGQQVTLRCSSQSGHNTVSWYQQALGQGPQFIFQYYREEENGRGNFPPRFSGLQFPNYSSELNVNALELDDSALYLCASSSTSGEQFFGPGTRLTVL.

This chain links TRBV7-6 with TRBJ2-1, with TRBD1 as a possible D gene (5 bases). The CDR3 has 12 residues. V gave up 5 bases and J gave up 8 bases, with 10 bases separating them. Germline V lookup: CDR1 SGHVS, CDR2 FNYEAQ. The CDR3: CASSRQGDEQFF. DNA for the CDR3: TGTGCCAGCAGCAGGCAGGGCGATGAGCAGTTCTTC.

The chain joins TRBV5-1 to TRBJ1-2, with 9 nucleotides matching TRBD1. In germline, CDR1 is SGHRS, CDR2 YFSETQ. The trim removed 0 bases at V and 5 bases at J, leaving 14 bases unmatched. This CDR3 is 18 amino acids long. The CDR3 loop is CASSLDWGQGSVKYGYTF. The CDR3 DNA follows: TGCGCCAGCAGCTTGGATTGGGGACAGGGCTCTGTGAAATATGGCTACACCTTC.

This clone turned up a few times. The chain links TRBV7-6 to TRBJ2-2, with D perhaps TRBD1 (6 bases). The CDR3 totals 16 residues. Germline V CDR1 and CDR2: SGHVS, FNYEAQ. Trimming pared 3 bases from V and 4 bases from J, leaving 15 bases between. The DNA for the CDR3 is TGTGCCAGCAGCTTGATGGACAGACCTCTCACCGGGGAGCTGTTTTTT. Its protein product is CASSLMDRPLTGELFF.

The genes are TRBV18 and TRBJ2-2; TRBD1 matches at 9 bases. CDR3 length equals 15 residues. Trimming took 4 bases from V and 7 from J; bases not matched to a gene: 7. Per the germline V gene, CDR1 is KGHSH and CDR2 is LQKENI. The CDR3 nucleotides are TGTGCCAGCTCACTATCCACAGGGGGCATCGGGGAGCTGTTTTTT. Translated, it gives CASSLSTGGIGELFF. Full variable domain (rest looked up from reference TRBV18 and TRBJ2-2): NAGVMQNPRHLVRRRGQEARLRCSPMKGHSHVYWYRQLPEEGLKFMVYLQKENIIDESGMPKERFSAEFPKEGPSILRIQQVVRGDSAAYFCASSLSTGGIGELFFGEGSRLTVL.

The chain joins TRBV7-9 to TRBJ2-3; TRBD2 matches 11 bases. Germline V lookup: CDR1 SEHNR, CDR2 FQNEAQ (reference sequence). This CDR3 has 18 amino acids. Germline trimming cut 5 bases from V and 3 bases from J; bases unmatched to any gene: 13. The CDR3 bases are TGTGCCAGCAGCCGACTCCCGGGTAGCGGGGGGGAAACAGATACGCAGTATTTT. Translating gives CASSRLPGSGGETDTQYF.

This chain uses TRBV11-2 with TRBJ2-1; 13 nucleotides line up with TRBD2. After removal of 5 bases from V and 5 bases from J, the junction contained 15 bases not matched to a gene. CDR1 is SGHAT, CDR2 FQNNGV, per germline. This CDR3 contains 19 residues. Here the CDR3 reads CASSPGLILGLAGDNEQFF. In DNA form, the CDR3 reads TGTGCCAGCAGCCCCGGCCTCATTCTCGGACTAGCGGGGGACAATGAGCAGTTCTTC. The complete variable domain, with remaining parts taken from reference TRBV11-2 and TRBJ2-1, reads EAGVAQSPRYKIIEKRQSVAFWCNPISGHATLYWYQQILGQGPKLLIQFQNNGVVDDSQLPKDRFSAERLKGVDSTLKIQPAKLEDSAVYLCASSPGLILGLAGDNEQFFGPGTRLTVL.

The chain employs TRBV7-8 and TRBJ1-1; no clear D. V lost 2 bases to trimming and J lost 3 bases, with 10 bases between them. This CDR3 is built from 14 residues. Germline V gives CDR1 SGHVS, CDR2 FQNEAQ. CDR3 protein: CASSLLSSDTEAFF. CDR3 bases: TGTGCCAGCAGCTTACTTTCTTCCGACACTGAAGCTTTCTTT.

This rearrangement joins TRBV9 to TRBJ2-1; the D gene is possibly TRBD1 (6 bases). CDR1 and CDR2 (germline): SGDLS, YYNGEE. V lost 0 bases and J lost 5, with 12 bases in between. The CDR3 is made up of 15 amino acids. This chain's CDR3 is CASSVDVGAHNEQFF. The CDR3 DNA is TGTGCCAGCAGCGTAGATGTGGGGGCCCACAATGAGCAGTTCTTC.

This clone has just one count. V and J are TRBV5-1 and TRBJ2-2; weak D call: TRBD1 (5 bases). The V and J ends lost 2 bases and 6 bases respectively, with 14 bases between them. Per the germline V gene, CDR1 is SGHRS and CDR2 is YFSETQ. CDR3 length equals 15 residues. The DNA for the CDR3 is TGCGCCAGCAGCTTCGACAGTATGGGTTCCGGGGAGCTGTTTTTT. It encodes CASSFDSMGSGELFF.

This clone was recorded a few times. The rearrangement joins TRBV5-1 to TRBJ2-7; D possibly corresponds to TRBD1 (7 bases). The germline gives CDR1 SGHRS, CDR2 YFSETQ. V lost 2 bases and J lost 6, with 24 bases in between. This CDR3 has 17 amino acids. CDR3 protein: CASSFDPLNRGGSEQYF. The CDR3 DNA reads as TGCGCCAGCAGCTTCGATCCACTGAACAGGGGAGGTAGCGAGCAGTACTTC. The variable domain in full, completed from reference TRBV5-1 and TRBJ2-7, reads KAGVTQTPRYLIKTRGQQVTLSCSPISGHRSVSWYQQTPGQGLQFLFEYFSETQRNKGNFPGRFSGRQFSNSRSEMNVSTLELGDSALYLCASSFDPLNRGGSEQYFGPGTRLTVT.

The J gene is TRBJ2-5, the V gene TRBV24-1, with TRBD1 matching over 9 bases. The V and J ends lost 3 bases and 4 bases, in that order; junction bases with no gene match: 8. CDR1 is KGHDR, CDR2 SFDVKD, per germline. The CDR3 length is 16 residues. The CDR3 spells CATSDLGTGMIETQYF. CDR3 nucleotides: TGTGCCACCAGTGATCTTGGGACAGGGATGATAGAGACCCAGTACTTC.

The rearrangement links TRBV6-5 to TRBJ2-3; possible D gene TRBD2, 6 bases. The germline V gene has CDR1 MNHEY and CDR2 SVGAGI. This CDR3 region has 14 residues. V lost 2 bases and J lost 4, with 10 bases in between. The CDR3 DNA sequence: TGTGCCAGCAGTTACCGGAGGGGTCCAGATACGCAGTATTTT. Translated: CASSYRRGPDTQYF.

The chain is built from TRBV10-2 and TRBJ2-5, with TRBD2 identical over 8 bases. Trimming removed 3 bases from V and 4 bases from J; junction bases left unmatched: 7. Germline values: CDR1 WSHSY, CDR2 SAAADI. The CDR3 extends over 15 amino acids. The CDR3 DNA follows: TGCGCCAGCAGTGACTGGCCAGCGGGGGCAGAGACCCAGTACTTC. Its translation: CASSDWPAGAETQYF.